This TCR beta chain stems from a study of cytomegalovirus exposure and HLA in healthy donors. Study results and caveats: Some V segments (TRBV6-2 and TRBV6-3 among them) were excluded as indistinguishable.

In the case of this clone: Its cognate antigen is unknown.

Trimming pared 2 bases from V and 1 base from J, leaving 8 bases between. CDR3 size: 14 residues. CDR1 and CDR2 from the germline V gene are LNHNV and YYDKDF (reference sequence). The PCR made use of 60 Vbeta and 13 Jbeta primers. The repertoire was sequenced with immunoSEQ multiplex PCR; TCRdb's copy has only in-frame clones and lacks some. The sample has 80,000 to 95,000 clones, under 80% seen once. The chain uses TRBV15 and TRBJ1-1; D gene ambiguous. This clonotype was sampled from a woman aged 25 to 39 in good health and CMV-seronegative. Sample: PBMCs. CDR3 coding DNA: TGTGCCACCAGCAGAAAACAGAGGAACACTGAAGCTTTCTTT. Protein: CATSRKQRNTEAFF.